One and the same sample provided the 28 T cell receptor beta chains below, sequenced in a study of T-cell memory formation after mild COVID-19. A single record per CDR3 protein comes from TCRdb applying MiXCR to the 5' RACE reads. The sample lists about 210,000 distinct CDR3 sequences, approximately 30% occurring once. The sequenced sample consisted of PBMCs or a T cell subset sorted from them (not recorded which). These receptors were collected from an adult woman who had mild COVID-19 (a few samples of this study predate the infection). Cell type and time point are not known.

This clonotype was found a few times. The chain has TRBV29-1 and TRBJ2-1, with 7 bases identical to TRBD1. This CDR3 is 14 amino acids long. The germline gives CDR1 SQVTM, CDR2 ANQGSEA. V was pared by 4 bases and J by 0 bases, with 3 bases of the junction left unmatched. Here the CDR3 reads CSVVRDSSYNEQFF. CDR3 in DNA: TGCAGCGTTGTCCGGGACAGCTCCTACAATGAGCAGTTCTTC.

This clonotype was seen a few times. CDR3 residues: CASSLVALGAEAFF. In DNA form, the CDR3 reads TGTGCCAGCAGCTTGGTTGCCTTGGGTGCTGAAGCTTTCTTT. The chain carries TRBV5-6 and TRBJ1-1; D is unclear. CDR1 is SGHDT, CDR2 YYEEEE, per germline. V lost 0 bases and J lost 6, with 12 bases in between. The CDR3 contains 14 residues. The full variable domain, completed using reference TRBV5-6 and TRBJ1-1, is DAGVTQSPTHLIKTRGQQVTLRCSPKSGHDTVSWYQQALGQGPQFIFQYYEEEERQRGNFPDRFSGHQFPNYSSELNVNALLLGDSALYLCASSLVALGAEAFFGQGTRLTVV.

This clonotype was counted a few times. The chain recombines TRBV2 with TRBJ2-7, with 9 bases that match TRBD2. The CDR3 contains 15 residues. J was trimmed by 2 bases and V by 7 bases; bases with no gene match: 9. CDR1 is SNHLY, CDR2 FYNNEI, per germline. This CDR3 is CASNRARLAAYEQYF. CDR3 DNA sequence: TGTGCCAGCAACCGGGCGAGACTAGCGGCCTACGAGCAGTACTTC.

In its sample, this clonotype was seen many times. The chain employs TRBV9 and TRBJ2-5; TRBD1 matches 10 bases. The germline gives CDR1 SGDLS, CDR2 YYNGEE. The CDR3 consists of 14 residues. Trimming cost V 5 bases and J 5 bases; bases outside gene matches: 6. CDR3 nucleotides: TGTGCCAGCAGTGGGACAGGGGCTGGGGAGACCCAGTACTTC. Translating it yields CASSGTGAGETQYF.

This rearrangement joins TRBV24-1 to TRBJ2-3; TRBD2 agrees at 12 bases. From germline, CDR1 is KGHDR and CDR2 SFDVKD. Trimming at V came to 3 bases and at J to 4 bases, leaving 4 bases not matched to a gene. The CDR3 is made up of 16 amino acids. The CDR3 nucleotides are TGTGCCACCAGTGATGACCTAGCGGGGGGGCCAGATACGCAGTATTTT. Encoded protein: CATSDDLAGGPDTQYF.

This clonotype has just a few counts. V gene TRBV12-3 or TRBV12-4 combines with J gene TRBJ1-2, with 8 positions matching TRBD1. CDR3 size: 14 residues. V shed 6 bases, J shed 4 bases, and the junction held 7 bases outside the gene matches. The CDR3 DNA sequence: TGTGCCAGCAGACAGGGGGTTGGTCGCTATGGCTACACCTTC. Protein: CASRQGVGRYGYTF.

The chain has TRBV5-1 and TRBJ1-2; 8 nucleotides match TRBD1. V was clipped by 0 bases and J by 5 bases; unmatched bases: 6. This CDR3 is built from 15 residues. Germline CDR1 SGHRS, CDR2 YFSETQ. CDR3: CASSLAPTGEYGYTF. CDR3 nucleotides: TGCGCCAGCAGCTTGGCCCCGACAGGGGAATATGGCTACACCTTC.

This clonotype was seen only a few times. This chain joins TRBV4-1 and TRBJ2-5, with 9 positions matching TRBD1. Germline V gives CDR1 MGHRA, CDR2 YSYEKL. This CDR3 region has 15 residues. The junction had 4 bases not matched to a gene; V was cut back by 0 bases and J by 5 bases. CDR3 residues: CASSQDGTGHETQYF. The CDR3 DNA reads TGCGCCAGCAGCCAAGACGGGACAGGGCATGAGACCCAGTACTTC.

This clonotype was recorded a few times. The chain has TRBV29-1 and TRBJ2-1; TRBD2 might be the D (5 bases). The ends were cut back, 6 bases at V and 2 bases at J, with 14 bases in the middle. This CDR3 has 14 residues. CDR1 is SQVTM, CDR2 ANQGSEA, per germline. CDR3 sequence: CSVPGGGPYNEQFF. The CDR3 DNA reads TGCAGCGTCCCCGGTGGAGGCCCCTACAATGAGCAGTTCTTC.

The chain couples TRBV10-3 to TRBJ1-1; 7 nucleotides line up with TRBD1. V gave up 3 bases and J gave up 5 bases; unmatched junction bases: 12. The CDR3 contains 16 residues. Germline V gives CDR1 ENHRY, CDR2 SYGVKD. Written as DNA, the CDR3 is TGTGCCATCAGTGACCCCGCGGCAGGGGGTAAGACTGAAGCTTTCTTT. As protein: CAISDPAAGGKTEAFF.

The CDR3: CASSRYRWNQETQYF. The CDR3 DNA reads as TGTGCCAGCAGCAGATACAGGTGGAACCAAGAGACCCAGTACTTC. The chain uses TRBV14 and TRBJ2-5; a weak D match, TRBD1 (5 bases). Per the germline V gene, CDR1 is SGHDN and CDR2 is FVKESK. Trimming removed 5 bases at V and 0 bases at J, with 13 bases between. The CDR3 sequence is 15 residues long.

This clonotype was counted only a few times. The DNA of the CDR3 is TGTGCCAGCAGCTCCAAGGGGGGCGGCGGGAACAATGAGCAGTTCTTC. Translated, it gives CASSSKGGGGNNEQFF. The V and J genes are TRBV7-3 and TRBJ2-1; D is perhaps TRBD1 or TRBD2 (6 bases each). Germline V lookup: CDR1 SGHTA, CDR2 FQGTGA. CDR3 size: 16 residues. Trimming shortened V by 4 bases and J by 5 bases, and 18 bases separated the two germline ends.

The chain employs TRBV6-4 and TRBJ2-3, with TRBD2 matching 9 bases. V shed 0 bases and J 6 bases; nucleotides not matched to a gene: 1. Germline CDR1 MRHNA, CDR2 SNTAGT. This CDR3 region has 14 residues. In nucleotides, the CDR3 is TGTGCCAGCAGTGACTCGGGGACTAGCGATACGCAGTATTTT. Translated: CASSDSGTSDTQYF.

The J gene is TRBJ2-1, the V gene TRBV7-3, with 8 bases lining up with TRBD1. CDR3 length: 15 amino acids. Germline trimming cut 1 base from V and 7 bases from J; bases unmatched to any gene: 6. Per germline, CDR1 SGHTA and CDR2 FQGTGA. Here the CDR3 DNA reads TGTGCCAGCAGCTTAAGTAGGAACAGGGGGAATGAGCAGTTCTTC. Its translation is CASSLSRNRGNEQFF. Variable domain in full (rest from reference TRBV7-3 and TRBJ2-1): GAGVSQTPSNKVTEKGKYVELRCDPISGHTALYWYRQSLGQGPEFLIYFQGTGAADDSGLPNDRFFAVRPEGSVSTLKIQRTERGDSAVYLCASSLSRNRGNEQFFGPGTRLTVL.

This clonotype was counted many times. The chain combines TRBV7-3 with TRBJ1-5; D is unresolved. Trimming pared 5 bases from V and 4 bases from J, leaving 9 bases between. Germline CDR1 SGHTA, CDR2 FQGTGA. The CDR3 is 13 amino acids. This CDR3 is CASSAAPNQPQHF. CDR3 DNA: TGTGCCAGCAGCGCCGCCCCTAATCAGCCCCAGCATTTT.

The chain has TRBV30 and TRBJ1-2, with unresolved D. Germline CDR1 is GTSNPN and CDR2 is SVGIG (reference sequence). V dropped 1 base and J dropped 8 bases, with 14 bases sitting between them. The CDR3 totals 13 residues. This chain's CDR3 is CAWSGAASGGYTF. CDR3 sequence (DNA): TGTGCCTGGAGTGGGGCCGCATCTGGCGGCTACACCTTC.

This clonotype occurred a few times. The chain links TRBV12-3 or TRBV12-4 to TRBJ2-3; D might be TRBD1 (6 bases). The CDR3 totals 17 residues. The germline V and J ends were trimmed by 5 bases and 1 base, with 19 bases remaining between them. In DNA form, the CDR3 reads TGTGCCAGCAGTCCGGTCCTCAGGGGTCTGGGCACAGATACGCAGTATTTT. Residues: CASSPVLRGLGTDTQYF.

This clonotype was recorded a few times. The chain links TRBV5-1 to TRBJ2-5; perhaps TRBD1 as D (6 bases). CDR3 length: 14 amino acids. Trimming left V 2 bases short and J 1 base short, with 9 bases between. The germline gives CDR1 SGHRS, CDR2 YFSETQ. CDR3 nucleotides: TGCGCCAGCAGCTTCTTACAGGGCCAAGAGACCCAGTACTTC. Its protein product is CASSFLQGQETQYF.

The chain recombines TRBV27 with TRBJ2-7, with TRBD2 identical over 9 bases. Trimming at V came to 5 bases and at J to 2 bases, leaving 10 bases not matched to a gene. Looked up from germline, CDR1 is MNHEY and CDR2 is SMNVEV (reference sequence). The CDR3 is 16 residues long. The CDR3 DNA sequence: TGTGCCAGCAGTAAAGAGCGGGGGGCTCTCCCCTACGAGCAGTACTTC. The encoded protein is CASSKERGALPYEQYF.

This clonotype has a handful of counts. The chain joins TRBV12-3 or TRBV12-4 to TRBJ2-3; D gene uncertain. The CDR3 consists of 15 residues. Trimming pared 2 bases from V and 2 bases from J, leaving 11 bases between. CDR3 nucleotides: TGTGCCAGCAGTTTATCCCCGCGGCACACAGATACGCAGTATTTT. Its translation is CASSLSPRHTDTQYF.

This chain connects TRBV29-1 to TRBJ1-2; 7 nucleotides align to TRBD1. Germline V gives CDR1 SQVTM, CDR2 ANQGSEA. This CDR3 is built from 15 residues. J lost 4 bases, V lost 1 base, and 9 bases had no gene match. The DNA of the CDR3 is TGCAGCGTTGAAGCTTCGAGGGGACAGTTCTATGGCTACACCTTC. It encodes CSVEASRGQFYGYTF.

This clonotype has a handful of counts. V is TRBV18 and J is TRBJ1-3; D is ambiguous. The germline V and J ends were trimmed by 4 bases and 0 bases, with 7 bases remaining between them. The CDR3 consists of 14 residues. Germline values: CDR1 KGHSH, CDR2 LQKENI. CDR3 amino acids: CASSRLGSGNTIYF. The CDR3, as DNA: TGTGCCAGCTCACGACTAGGCTCTGGAAACACCATATATTTT.

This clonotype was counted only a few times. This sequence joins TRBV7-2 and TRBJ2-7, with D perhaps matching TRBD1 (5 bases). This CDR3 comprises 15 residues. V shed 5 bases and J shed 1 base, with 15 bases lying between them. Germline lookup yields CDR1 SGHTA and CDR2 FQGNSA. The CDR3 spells CASSPHGAESYEQYF. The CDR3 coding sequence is TGTGCCAGCAGCCCCCATGGGGCAGAATCCTACGAGCAGTACTTC.

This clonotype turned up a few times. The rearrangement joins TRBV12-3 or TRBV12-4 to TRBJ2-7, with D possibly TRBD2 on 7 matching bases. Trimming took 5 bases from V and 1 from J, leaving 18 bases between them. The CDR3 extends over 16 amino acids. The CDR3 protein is CASSGRDTRSSYEQYF. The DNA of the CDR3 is TGTGCCAGCAGTGGGAGGGACACCCGAAGTTCCTACGAGCAGTACTTC.

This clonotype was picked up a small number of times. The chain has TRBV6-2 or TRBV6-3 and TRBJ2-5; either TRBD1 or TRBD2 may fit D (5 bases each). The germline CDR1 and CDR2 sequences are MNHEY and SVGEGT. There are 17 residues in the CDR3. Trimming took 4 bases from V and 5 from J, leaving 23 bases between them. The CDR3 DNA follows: TGTGCCAGCAGTTTTGGACTGGGGCAGGGTTTTGGGGAGACCCAGTACTTC. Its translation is CASSFGLGQGFGETQYF.

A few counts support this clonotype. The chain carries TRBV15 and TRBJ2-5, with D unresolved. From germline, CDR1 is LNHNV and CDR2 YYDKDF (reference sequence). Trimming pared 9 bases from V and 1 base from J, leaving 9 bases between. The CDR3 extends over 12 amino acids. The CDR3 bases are TGTGCCACTTCTCGATTCCAAGAGACCCAGTACTTC. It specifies CATSRFQETQYF. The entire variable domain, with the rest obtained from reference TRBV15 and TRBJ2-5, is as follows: DAMVIQNPRYQVTQFGKPVTLSCSQTLNHNVMYWYQQKSSQAPKLLFHYYDKDFNNEADTPDNFQSRRPNTSFCFLDIRSPGLGDTAMYLCATSRFQETQYFGPGTRLLVL.

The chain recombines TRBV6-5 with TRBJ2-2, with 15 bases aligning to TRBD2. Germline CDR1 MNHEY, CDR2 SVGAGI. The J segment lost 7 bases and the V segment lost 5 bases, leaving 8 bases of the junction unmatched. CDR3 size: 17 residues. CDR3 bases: TGTGCCAGCAGTGGCGGACTAGCGGGGGGGCCTTACGGGGAGCTGTTTTTT. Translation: CASSGGLAGGPYGELFF.

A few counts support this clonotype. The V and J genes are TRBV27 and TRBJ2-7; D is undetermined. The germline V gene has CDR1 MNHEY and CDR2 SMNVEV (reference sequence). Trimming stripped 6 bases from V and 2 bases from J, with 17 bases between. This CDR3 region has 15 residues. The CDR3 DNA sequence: TGTGCCAGCAGCATTCATTTGGTAACGGCCTACGAGCAGTACTTC. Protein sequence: CASSIHLVTAYEQYF.